This TCR beta chain was captured by sequencing in a study of cytomegalovirus exposure and HLA in healthy donors. Primers: 60 Vbeta forward and 13 Jbeta reverse. Generated by immunoSEQ multiplex PCR, the TCRdb table keeps only in-frame clones and is missing some. This repertoire shows tens of thousands of clones, about 84% found once; its top ten account for about 1.2%. From germline, CDR1 is SGHDT and CDR2 YYEEEE. The V and J ends lost 4 bases and 2 bases respectively, with 13 bases between them. The CDR3 has 14 amino acids. The clonotype originates from a girl aged 2 to 9 in good health and CMV-seropositive. The sequenced sample was PBMCs. The chain has TRBV5-6 and TRBJ2-7; perhaps TRBD1 as D (6 bases). CDR3 in amino acids: CASSEQGFPYEQYF. Written as DNA, the CDR3 is TGTGCCAGCAGCGAGCAGGGGTTCCCCTACGAGCAGTACTTC.